This TCR beta chain is drawn from a study of long-term antiretroviral therapy in people with HIV. The run of the v3.0 immunoSEQ assay was at survey level. Sequencing used immunoSEQ multiplex PCR; TCRdb keeps in-frame clones, though not all of them. The data contain more than 25,000 clones, 95% to 98% of them seen just once; the ten biggest clones take up approximately 2%. Germline V CDR1 and CDR2: SGHVS, FNYEAQ. The V end lost 8 bases, the J end lost 4 bases, and 14 bases lay between the germline ends. This CDR3 contains 13 residues. Study observations and caveats: Relative to control repertoires, HIV repertoires exhibited narrower CDR3 length ranges. Blood was collected between the mid-2000s and the late 2010s, possibly under older ART regimens.

For this clone: Its cognate antigen is unknown.

Material: unsorted PBMCs, obtained 7.6 years after starting antiretroviral therapy. This TCR was sampled from a man aged 25-45 years with HIV. V is TRBV7-6 and J is TRBJ1-2; no reliable D call. In DNA form, the CDR3 reads TGTGCCAGCTCCCCCCGGATCGGCTATGGCTACACCTTC. The encoded protein is CASSPRIGYGYTF. Full variable domain (remainder filled in from reference TRBV7-6 and TRBJ1-2): GAGVSQSPRYKVTKRGQDVALRCDPISGHVSLYWYRQALGQGPEFLTYFNYEAQQDKSGLPNDRFSAERPEGSISTLTIQRTEQRDSAMYRCASSPRIGYGYTFGSGTRLTVV.